This record covers a single TCR beta chain. Though probably carrying unrecorded immune exposures, donors were nominally healthy at sampling. The sample belongs to a study of cytomegalovirus exposure and HLA in healthy donors. Looking at the study overall: Around 85 million unique TCR sequences came from HLA-typed donors in an early release.

V lost 3 bases, J lost 2 bases, and 8 bases stayed unmatched. The CDR3 has 16 amino acids. Per the germline V gene, CDR1 is SEHNR and CDR2 is FQNEAQ (reference sequence). PCR amplification relied on 60 Vbeta primers (plus 13 Jbeta primers). Profiled with immunoSEQ multiplex PCR; TCRdb holds only in-frame clones, not every one. The sample holds roughly 190,000 clones, 65% to 85% seen once. Sequenced: PBMCs. The chain combines TRBV7-9 with TRBJ2-7, with TRBD1 identical over 9 bases. The receptor was isolated from a young woman in good health and CMV-seronegative. The CDR3 coding sequence is TGTGCCAGCAGCTTGGACCTGAGGACAGGGGCCTACGAGCAGTACTTC. Translating it yields CASSLDLRTGAYEQYF. The entire variable domain, with the rest obtained from reference TRBV7-9 and TRBJ2-7, is as follows: DTGVSQNPRHKITKRGQNVTFRCDPISEHNRLYWYRQTLGQGPEFLTYFQNEAQLEKSRLLSDRFSAERPKGSFSTLEIQRTEQGDSAMYLCASSLDLRTGAYEQYFGPGTRLTVT.